Below, one T cell receptor (beta chain) is given with its context. What it binds is not known. This record belongs to a study of cytomegalovirus exposure and HLA in healthy donors. Study results and caveats: The investigators catalogued some 160 TCR beta chains as cytomegalovirus-associated. The CMV antigen specificity of a few CMV-associated chains was confirmed through in vitro analysis. Despite most TCR sequences being rare, some public TCRs occurred in many donors.

Germline V gene sequence: CDR1 SEHNR, CDR2 FQNEAQ (reference sequence). This CDR3 region has 15 residues. Trimming stripped 6 bases from V and 1 base from J, with 15 bases between. The protocol was immunoSEQ multiplex PCR, while the TCRdb copy is restricted to in-frame clones and leaves out a portion. Of around 150,000 clones listed, 75% to 90% are singletons. This chain connects TRBV7-9 to TRBJ1-2, with a weak D call TRBD1 (6 bases). The clonotype originates from a young woman in good health and CMV-seronegative. Sequencing was performed on PBMCs. The CDR3, as DNA: TGTGCCAGCAGGGTTGACAGGCCAAGTAACTATGGCTACACCTTC. Translating it yields CASRVDRPSNYGYTF.